The 14 T cell receptor beta chains listed next were all sequenced from one sample in a study of blood T cells in healthy people across ages. Primed by a sample-barcoded 5' primer and a J-beta primer mix, a second PCR proceeded for about 6 to 11 cycles. TCRdb fed the 5' RACE reads into MiXCR, producing one record per CDR3 protein. The sample includes fewer than 800,000 distinct CDR3 sequences, about 32% of them seen just once. Input material: blood. The receptors here all came from a woman older than 75 in good health.

The CDR3 sequence is CSVRPTSGRGIQETQYF. CDR3 sequence (DNA): TGCAGTGTCAGGCCCACTAGCGGGAGAGGAATCCAAGAGACCCAGTACTTC. The rearrangement joins TRBV20-1 to TRBJ2-5; 11 bases map to TRBD2. Trimming removed 7 bases from V and 1 base from J; junction bases left unmatched: 14. Germline V gene sequence: CDR1 DFQATT, CDR2 SNEGSKA (reference sequence). This CDR3 contains 17 residues.

This clonotype appeared many times. The chain links TRBV20-1 to TRBJ1-4, with TRBD1 identical over 11 bases. With V trimmed by 6 bases and J by 8 bases, 5 bases remained unmatched. This CDR3 has 13 residues. Looked up from germline, CDR1 is DFQATT and CDR2 is SNEGSKA (reference sequence). The CDR3 DNA sequence: TGCAGTGCGAAGGACAGGGGGCGGGAAAAACTGTTTTTT. The encoded protein is CSAKDRGREKLFF.

This clonotype was counted a few times. This may be a read error, as it is one base from a much larger clone. V is TRBV7-2 and J is TRBJ2-1, with D maybe TRBD2 (6 bases). Between the trimmed V and J ends, which lost 4 bases and 8 bases, there was a span of 15 bases. This CDR3 contains 14 residues. Germline-derived CDR1 and CDR2 are SGHTA and FQGNSA. The CDR3 sequence: CASSCGVVFYEQFF. In DNA, the CDR3 is TGTGCCAGCAGCTGCGGGGTTGTGTTCTATGAGCAGTTCTTC. Full variable domain (missing parts from reference TRBV7-2 and TRBJ2-1): GAGVSQSPSNKVTEKGKDVELRCDPISGHTALYWYRQSLGQGLEFLIYFQGNSAPDKSGLPSDRFSAERTGGSVSTLTIQRTQQEDSAVYLCASSCGVVFYEQFFGPGTRLTVL.

This CDR3 is CASSVAGGNQGNEQFF. The CDR3 DNA reads TGTGCCAGCAGCGTAGCGGGGGGCAACCAGGGAAATGAGCAGTTCTTC. The chain employs TRBV9 and TRBJ2-1, with a tentative D call TRBD2 (7 bases). Between the trimmed V and J ends, which lost 0 bases and 7 bases, there was a span of 17 bases. This CDR3 has 16 residues. Germline V CDR1 and CDR2: SGDLS, YYNGEE.

About this clonotype: This sequence may be a read error, since a much larger clone differs from it by one base. This sequence joins TRBV3-1 and TRBJ2-1; 9 bases are a match to TRBD1. TRBJ2-7 explains the end of the DNA better; the J call may be wrong. CDR1 and CDR2 from the germline V gene are LGHDT and YNNKEL (reference sequence). This CDR3 is built from 13 residues. The CDR3 coding sequence is TGTGCAAGCGGGGAACAGGGGGCGAATGAGCAGTACTTC. Its protein product is CASGEQGANEQYF.

Ten or more counts support this clonotype. The J gene is TRBJ2-3, the V gene TRBV7-2; D perhaps matches TRBD2 (6 bases). V lost 4 bases and J 2 bases, leaving 13 bases between the germline ends. Germline values: CDR1 SGHTA, CDR2 FQGNSA. The CDR3 extends over 15 amino acids. The CDR3 DNA sequence: TGTGCCAGCAGCTCCTTGGCGGGGTACACAGATACGCAGTATTTT. This translates into CASSSLAGYTDTQYF.

This clonotype was recorded at least ten times. V usage is TRBV6-5 and J usage is TRBJ2-1; D is possibly TRBD1 (6 bases). The CDR3 extends over 16 amino acids. CDR1 MNHEY and CDR2 SVGAGI come from the germline V gene. The V gene lost 4 bases and the J gene lost 4 bases, with 17 bases spanning the gap. Here the CDR3 DNA reads TGTGCCAGCAGTTTCGGCCCAGGGGTAGGGTACAATGAGCAGTTCTTC. This sequence encodes CASSFGPGVGYNEQFF.

The rearrangement links TRBV20-1 to TRBJ2-5, with D possibly being TRBD2 (5 bases). The germline CDR1 and CDR2 sequences are DFQATT and SNEGSKA (reference sequence). Trimming took 8 bases from V and 4 from J, leaving 17 bases between them. The CDR3 loop spans 13 amino acids. The CDR3 DNA reads as TGCAGTTCCACGAGGATCGAGGGAGAGACCCAGTACTTC. This codes for CSSTRIEGETQYF.

The CDR3 here is CASSQGDRGLYIVYGYTF. The DNA of the CDR3 is TGTGCCAGCAGCCAAGGAGACAGGGGGCTGTATATAGTCTATGGCTACACCTTC. The chain recombines TRBV4-2 with TRBJ1-2; TRBD1 agrees at 10 bases. The length of the CDR3 is 18 residues. CDR1 is LGHNA, CDR2 YNFKEQ, per germline. J was trimmed by 4 bases and V by 1 base; bases with no gene match: 12.

For this clonotype: Its ends do not fully match the called genes, so a read error is possible. The rearrangement joins TRBV3-1 to TRBJ1-6; unclear D gene. Germline values: CDR1 LGHDT, CDR2 YNNKEL (reference sequence). This CDR3 contains 16 residues. CDR3 DNA sequence: TGTGCCAGTAGCCAAGCGGCCGGGATTGGAAATTCACCCCTCCACTTT. It translates to CASSQAAGIGNSPLHF.

The chain carries TRBV7-2 and TRBJ1-3; D is unclear. The V gene's germline CDR1 is SGHTA and CDR2 FQGNSA. V lost 4 bases and J 0 bases, leaving 7 bases between the germline ends. The CDR3 consists of 14 residues. CDR3 protein: CASSSSSSGNTIYF. The CDR3 DNA follows: TGTGCCAGCAGCTCCTCTAGCTCTGGAAACACCATATATTTT.

CDR3 bases: TGTGCCAGCAGCCAAGAAGGGGCCACCCGAGAGACCCAGTACTTC. As protein: CASSQEGATRETQYF. The chain employs TRBV3-1 and TRBJ2-5; maybe TRBD1 (5 bases). There are 15 residues in the CDR3. Deletions cut 0 bases from V and 4 bases from J, with 12 bases between. Looked up from germline, CDR1 is LGHDT and CDR2 is YNNKEL (reference sequence).

This clonotype was picked up many times. V is TRBV20-1 and J is TRBJ2-3; no clear D gene. The length of the CDR3 is 14 residues. CDR1 is DFQATT and CDR2 is SNEGSKA in the germline V gene (reference sequence). V shed 5 bases and J shed 5 bases, with 17 bases lying between them. The CDR3 region has the DNA TGCAGTGCTTACCCCACCGTAACTCGAGATACGCAGTATTTT. Protein: CSAYPTVTRDTQYF.

This clonotype showed up just a few times. The chain recombines TRBV7-9 with TRBJ2-3, with 13 bases matching TRBD2. Germline V lookup: CDR1 SEHNR, CDR2 FQNEAQ (reference sequence). The CDR3 contains 19 residues. V was clipped by 4 bases and J by 0 bases; unmatched bases: 10. The CDR3 DNA follows: TGTGCCAGCAGCTCCCGACTAGCGGGGGGTGTAGGGAGCACAGATACGCAGTATTTT. Its translation: CASSSRLAGGVGSTDTQYF.